This T cell receptor beta chain was sequenced in a study of a mutant IDH1 vaccine in newly diagnosed glioma. About the study: Radiotherapy, temozolomide, or both had been given previously, and both were given to most.

Specified time point: week 11, during vaccination. The investigators gave 300 ug of mutant IDH1 20-mer peptide in each vaccine dose, together with topical imiquimod. V lost 8 bases, J lost 7 bases, and 14 bases lay in between. Germline CDR1 and CDR2: MNHEY and SMNVEV (reference sequence). The CDR3 is 13 residues long. Study-level results: Most patients, approximately 92%, showed vaccine-induced immune responses.

The data were produced by immunoSEQ multiplex PCR, yet TCRdb's version contains in-frame clones alone and is incomplete. Of under 55,000 clones listed, 91% are singletons. This clone was picked up a small number of times. The target antigen is unknown. The chain couples TRBV27 to TRBJ1-4, with D possibly being TRBD1 (6 bases). This TCR was recovered from a man in his fifties or sixties with glioma. The sequences come from PBMCs, collected from a glioma patient whose treatment included an IDH1 peptide vaccine. CDR3 bases: TGTGCCAGCCGACCCGGGGGCGGTGAAAAACTGTTTTTT. Its translation is CASRPGGGEKLFF.